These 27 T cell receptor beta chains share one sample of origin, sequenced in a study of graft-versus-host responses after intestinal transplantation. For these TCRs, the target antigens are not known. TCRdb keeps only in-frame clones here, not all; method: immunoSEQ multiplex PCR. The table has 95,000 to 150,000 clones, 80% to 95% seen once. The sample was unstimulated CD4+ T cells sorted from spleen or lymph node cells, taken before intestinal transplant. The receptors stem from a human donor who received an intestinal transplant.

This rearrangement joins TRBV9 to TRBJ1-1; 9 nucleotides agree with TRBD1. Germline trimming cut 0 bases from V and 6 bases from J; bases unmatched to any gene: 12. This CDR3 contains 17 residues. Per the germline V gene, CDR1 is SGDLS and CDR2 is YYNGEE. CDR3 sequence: CASSVGDRVGSRSEAFF. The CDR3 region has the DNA TGTGCCAGCAGCGTAGGGGACAGGGTGGGAAGTAGATCTGAAGCTTTCTTT.

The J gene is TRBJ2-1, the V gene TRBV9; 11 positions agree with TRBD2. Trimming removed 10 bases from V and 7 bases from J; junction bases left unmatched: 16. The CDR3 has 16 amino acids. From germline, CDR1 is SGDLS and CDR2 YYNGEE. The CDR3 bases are TGTGCCTCTGCGGCAGAGCTAGCGGGAGGAAGGAATGAGCAGTTCTTC. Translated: CASAAELAGGRNEQFF.

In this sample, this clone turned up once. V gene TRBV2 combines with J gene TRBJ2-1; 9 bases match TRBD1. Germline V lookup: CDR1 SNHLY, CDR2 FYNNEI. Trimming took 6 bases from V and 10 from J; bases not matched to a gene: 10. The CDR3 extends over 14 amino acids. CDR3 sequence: CASRQDRGFGEQFF. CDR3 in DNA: TGTGCCAGCAGGCAGGACAGGGGATTTGGAGAGCAGTTCTTC.

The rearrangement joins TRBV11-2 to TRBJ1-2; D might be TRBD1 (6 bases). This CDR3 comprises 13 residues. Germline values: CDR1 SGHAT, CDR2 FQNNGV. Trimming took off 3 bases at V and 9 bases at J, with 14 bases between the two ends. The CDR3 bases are TGTGCCAGCAGCTTTTACAGGGACATAAGCTACACCTTC. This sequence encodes CASSFYRDISYTF.

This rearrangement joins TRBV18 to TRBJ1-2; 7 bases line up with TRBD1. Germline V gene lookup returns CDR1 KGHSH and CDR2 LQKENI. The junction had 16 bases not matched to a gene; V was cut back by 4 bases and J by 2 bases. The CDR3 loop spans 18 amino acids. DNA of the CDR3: TGTGCCAGCTCACTAAATCGGGACAGCCTAGGGGGGAACTATGGCTACACCTTC. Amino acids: CASSLNRDSLGGNYGYTF.

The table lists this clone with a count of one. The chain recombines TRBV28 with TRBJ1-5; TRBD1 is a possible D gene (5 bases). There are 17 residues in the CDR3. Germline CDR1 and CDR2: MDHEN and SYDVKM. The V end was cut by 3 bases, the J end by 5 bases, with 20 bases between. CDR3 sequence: CASSFLGRQGPHQPQHF. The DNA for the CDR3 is TGTGCCAGCAGTTTTTTAGGCAGGCAGGGACCCCATCAGCCCCAGCATTTT.

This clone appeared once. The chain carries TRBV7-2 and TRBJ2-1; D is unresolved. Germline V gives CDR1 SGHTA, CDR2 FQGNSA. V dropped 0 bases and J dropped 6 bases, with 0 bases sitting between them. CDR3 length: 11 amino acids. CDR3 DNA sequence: TGTGCCAGCAGCTTAGCCAATGAGCAGTTCTTC. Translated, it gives CASSLANEQFF.

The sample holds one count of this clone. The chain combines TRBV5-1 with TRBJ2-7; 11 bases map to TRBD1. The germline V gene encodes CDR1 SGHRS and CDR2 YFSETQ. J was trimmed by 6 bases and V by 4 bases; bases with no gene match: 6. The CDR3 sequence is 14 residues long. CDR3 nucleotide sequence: TGCGCCAGCAGCCAGAGGGACAGGGGGGCCGAGCAGTACTTC. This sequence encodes CASSQRDRGAEQYF.

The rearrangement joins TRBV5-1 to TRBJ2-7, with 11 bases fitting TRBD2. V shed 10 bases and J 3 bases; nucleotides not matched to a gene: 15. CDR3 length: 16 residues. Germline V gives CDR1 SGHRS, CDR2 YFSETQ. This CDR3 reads CAPKSGTSGPYYEQYF. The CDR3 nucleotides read TGCGCCCCCAAGAGCGGGACTAGCGGACCATACTACGAGCAGTACTTC. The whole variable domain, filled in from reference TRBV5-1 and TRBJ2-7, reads KAGVTQTPRYLIKTRGQQVTLSCSPISGHRSVSWYQQTPGQGLQFLFEYFSETQRNKGNFPGRFSGRQFSNSRSEMNVSTLELGDSALYLCAPKSGTSGPYYEQYFGPGTRLTVT.

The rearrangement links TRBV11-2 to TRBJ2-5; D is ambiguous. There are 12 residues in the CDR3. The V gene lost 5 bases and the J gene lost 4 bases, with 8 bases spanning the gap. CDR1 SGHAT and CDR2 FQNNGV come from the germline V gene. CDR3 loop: CASSLNGETQYF. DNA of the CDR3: TGTGCCAGCAGCCTGAACGGAGAGACCCAGTACTTC.

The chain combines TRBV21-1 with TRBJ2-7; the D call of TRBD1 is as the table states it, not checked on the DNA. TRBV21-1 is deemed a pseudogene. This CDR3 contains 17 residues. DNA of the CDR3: TGTGCCAGCAGCATCCTCAAGCCGGTAGACAGAACCTACGAGCAGTACTTC. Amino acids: CASSILKPVDRTYEQYF.

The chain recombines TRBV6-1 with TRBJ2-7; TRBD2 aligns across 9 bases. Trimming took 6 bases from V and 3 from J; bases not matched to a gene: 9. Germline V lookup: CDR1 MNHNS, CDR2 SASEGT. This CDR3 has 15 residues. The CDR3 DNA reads TGTGCCAGCAGAGTTAGGACTAGCGTAAGCTACGAGCAGTACTTC. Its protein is CASRVRTSVSYEQYF.

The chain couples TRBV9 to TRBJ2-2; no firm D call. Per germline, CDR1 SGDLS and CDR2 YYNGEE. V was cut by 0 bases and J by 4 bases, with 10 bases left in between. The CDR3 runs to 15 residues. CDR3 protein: CASSVGPPITGELFF. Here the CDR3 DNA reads TGTGCCAGCAGCGTAGGTCCACCGATCACCGGGGAGCTGTTTTTT.

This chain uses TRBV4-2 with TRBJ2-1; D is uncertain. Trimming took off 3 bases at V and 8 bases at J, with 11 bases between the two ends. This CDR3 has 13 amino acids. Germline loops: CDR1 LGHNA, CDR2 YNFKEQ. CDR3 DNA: TGTGCCAGCAGCCACCCCAGAAGTGATGAGCAGTTCTTC. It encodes CASSHPRSDEQFF.

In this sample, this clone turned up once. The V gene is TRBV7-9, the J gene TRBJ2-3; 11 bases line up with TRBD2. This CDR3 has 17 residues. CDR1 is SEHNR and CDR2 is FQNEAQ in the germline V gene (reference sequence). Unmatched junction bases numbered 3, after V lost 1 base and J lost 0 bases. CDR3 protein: CASSLGGTSGSTDTQYF. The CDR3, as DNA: TGTGCCAGCAGCTTAGGGGGGACTAGCGGTAGCACAGATACGCAGTATTTT.

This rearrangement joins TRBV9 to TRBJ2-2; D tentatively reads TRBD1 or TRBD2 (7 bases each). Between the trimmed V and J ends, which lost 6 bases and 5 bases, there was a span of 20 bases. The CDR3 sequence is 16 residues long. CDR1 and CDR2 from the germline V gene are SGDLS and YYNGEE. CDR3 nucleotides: TGTGCCAGCAAAGGGGGCGGGAGCCCCCGGACCGGGGAGCTGTTTTTT. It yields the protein CASKGGGSPRTGELFF.

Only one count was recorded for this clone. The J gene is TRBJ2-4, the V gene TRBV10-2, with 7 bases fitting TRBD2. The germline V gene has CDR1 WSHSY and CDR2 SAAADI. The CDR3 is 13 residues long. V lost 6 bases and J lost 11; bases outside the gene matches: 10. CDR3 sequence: CASRGEGPGFQYF. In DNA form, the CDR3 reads TGCGCCAGCAGGGGGGAGGGCCCGGGTTTTCAGTACTTC.

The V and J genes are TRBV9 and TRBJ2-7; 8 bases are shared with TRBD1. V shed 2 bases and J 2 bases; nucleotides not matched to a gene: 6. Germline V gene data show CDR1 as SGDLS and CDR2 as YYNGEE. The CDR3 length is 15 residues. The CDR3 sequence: CASSVDREGAYEQYF. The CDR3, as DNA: TGTGCCAGCAGCGTGGACAGGGAAGGGGCCTACGAGCAGTACTTC.

The chain's CDR3 is CASRRRGTGVRETQYF. The CDR3 DNA reads as TGTGCCAGCAGGAGGAGGGGCACGGGCGTGCGAGAGACCCAGTACTTC. This chain connects TRBV21-1 to TRBJ2-5; the DNA was not compared with TRBD2, the D call given in the table. TRBV21-1 is classified as a pseudogene. This CDR3 spans 16 amino acids.

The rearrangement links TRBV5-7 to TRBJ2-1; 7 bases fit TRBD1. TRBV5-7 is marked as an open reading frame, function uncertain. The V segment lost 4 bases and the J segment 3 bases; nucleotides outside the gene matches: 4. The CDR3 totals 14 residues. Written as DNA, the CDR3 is TGTGCCAGCAGCAACAGGGGATACTACAATGAGCAGTTCTTC. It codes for CASSNRGYYNEQFF.

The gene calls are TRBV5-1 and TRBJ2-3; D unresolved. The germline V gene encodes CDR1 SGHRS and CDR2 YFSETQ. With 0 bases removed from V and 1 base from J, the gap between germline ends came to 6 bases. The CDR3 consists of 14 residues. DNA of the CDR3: TGCGCCAGCAGCTTGGATAGGGGCACAGATACGCAGTATTTT. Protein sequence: CASSLDRGTDTQYF.

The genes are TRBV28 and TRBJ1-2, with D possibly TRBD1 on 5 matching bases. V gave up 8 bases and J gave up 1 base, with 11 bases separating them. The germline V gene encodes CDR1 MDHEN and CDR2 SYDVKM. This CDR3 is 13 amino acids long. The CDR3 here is CASVQAFNYGYTF. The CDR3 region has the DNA TGTGCCAGCGTACAGGCTTTTAACTATGGCTACACCTTC.

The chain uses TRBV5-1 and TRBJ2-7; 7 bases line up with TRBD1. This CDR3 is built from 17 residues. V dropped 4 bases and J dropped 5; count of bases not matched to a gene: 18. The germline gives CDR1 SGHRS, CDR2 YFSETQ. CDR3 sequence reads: CASSPRLSDRVQDEQYF. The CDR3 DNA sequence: TGCGCCAGCAGCCCGAGGTTAAGTGACAGGGTTCAGGACGAGCAGTACTTC.

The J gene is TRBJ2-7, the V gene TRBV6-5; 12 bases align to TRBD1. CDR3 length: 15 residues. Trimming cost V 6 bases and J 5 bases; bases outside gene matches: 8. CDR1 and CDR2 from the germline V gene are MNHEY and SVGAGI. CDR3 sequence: CASSRPGQGAHEQYF. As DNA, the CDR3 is TGTGCCAGCAGCCGACCGGGACAGGGGGCCCACGAGCAGTACTTC.

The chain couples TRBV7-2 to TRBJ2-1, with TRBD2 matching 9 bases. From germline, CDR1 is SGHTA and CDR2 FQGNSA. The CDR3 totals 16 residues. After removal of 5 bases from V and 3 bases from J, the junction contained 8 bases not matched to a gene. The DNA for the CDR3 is TGTGCCAGCAGCCGATCCCCTAGCGGGGTCTACAATGAGCAGTTCTTC. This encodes CASSRSPSGVYNEQFF.

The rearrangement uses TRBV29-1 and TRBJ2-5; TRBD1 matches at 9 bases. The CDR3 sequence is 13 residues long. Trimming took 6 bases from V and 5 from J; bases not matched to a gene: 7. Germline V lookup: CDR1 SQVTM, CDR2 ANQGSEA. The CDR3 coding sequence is TGCAGCGTCCGGGACAGGGTGTATGAGACCCAGTACTTC. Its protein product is CSVRDRVYETQYF.

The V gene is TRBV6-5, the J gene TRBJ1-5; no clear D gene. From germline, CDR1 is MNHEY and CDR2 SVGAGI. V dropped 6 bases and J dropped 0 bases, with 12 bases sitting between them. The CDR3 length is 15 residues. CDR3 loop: CASSQRENSNQPQHF. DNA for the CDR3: TGTGCCAGCAGCCAGCGGGAGAATAGCAATCAGCCCCAGCATTTT.